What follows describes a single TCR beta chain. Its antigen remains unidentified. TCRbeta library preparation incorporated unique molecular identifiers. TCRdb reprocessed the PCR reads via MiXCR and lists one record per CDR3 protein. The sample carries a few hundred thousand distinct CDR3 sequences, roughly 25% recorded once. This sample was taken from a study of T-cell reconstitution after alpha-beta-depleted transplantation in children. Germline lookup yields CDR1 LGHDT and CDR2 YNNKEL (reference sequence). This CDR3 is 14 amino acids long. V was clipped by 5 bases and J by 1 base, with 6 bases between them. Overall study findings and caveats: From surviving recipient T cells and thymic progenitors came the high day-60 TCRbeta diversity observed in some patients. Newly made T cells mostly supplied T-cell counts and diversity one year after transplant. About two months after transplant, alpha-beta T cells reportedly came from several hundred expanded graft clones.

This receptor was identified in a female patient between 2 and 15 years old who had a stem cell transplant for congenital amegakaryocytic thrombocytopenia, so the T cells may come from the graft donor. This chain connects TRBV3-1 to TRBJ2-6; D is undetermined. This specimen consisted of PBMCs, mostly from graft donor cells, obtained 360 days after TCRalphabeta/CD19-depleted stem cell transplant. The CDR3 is CASSTRSGANVLTF. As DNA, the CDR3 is TGTGCCAGCAGCACCCGGTCTGGGGCCAACGTCCTGACTTTC.